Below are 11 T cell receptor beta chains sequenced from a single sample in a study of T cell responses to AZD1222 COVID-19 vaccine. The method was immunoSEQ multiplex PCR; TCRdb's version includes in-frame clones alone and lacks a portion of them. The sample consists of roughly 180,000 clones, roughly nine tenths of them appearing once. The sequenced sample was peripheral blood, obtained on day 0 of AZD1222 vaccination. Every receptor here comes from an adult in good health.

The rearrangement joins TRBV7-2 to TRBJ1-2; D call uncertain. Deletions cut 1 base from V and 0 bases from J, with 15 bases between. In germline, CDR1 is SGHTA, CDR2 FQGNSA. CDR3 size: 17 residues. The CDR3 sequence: CASSLGFARLANYGYTF. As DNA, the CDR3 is TGTGCCAGCAGCTTAGGGTTTGCCCGACTAGCTAACTATGGCTACACCTTC.

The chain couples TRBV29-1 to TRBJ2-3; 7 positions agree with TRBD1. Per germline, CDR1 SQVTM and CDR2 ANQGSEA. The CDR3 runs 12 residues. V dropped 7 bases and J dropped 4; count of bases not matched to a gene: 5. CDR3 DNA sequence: TGCAGCGGGAAGACAGGGTCAGATACGCAGTATTTT. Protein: CSGKTGSDTQYF.

The CDR3 here is CASSIRQGPSGGYTF. DNA for the CDR3: TGTGCCAGTAGTATAAGGCAGGGGCCCTCAGGGGGCTACACCTTC. The V call is TRBV19, the J call TRBJ1-2, with a weak D call TRBD1 (6 bases). Per the germline V gene, CDR1 is LNHDA and CDR2 is SQIVND (reference sequence). V was clipped by 2 bases and J by 8 bases, with 18 bases between them. CDR3 length: 15 residues.

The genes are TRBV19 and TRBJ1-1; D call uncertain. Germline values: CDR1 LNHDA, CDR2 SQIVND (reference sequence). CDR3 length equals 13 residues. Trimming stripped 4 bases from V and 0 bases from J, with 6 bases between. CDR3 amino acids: CASSTSMNTEAFF. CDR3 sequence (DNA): TGTGCCAGTAGTACATCCATGAACACTGAAGCTTTCTTT.

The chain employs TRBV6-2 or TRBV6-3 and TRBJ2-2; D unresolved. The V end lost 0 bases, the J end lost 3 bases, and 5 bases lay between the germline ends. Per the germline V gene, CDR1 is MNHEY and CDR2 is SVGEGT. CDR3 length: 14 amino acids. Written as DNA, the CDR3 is TGTGCCAGCAGTTACTCCCTGGACACCGGGGAGCTGTTTTTT. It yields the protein CASSYSLDTGELFF.

The CDR3 sequence is CTSSQVGVHQETQYF. Written as DNA, the CDR3 is TGCACCAGCAGCCAGGTAGGGGTCCACCAAGAGACCCAGTACTTC. The chain recombines TRBV1 with TRBJ2-5; TRBD1, the table's D call, was not compared with the DNA. TRBV1 is a listed pseudogene. The CDR3 sequence is 15 residues long.

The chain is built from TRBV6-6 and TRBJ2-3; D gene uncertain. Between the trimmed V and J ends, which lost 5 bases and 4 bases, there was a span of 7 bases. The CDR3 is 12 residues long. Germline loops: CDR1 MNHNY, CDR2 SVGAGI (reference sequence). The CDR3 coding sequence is TGTGCCAGCAGTCGCAGGTCAGATACGCAGTATTTT. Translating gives CASSRRSDTQYF.

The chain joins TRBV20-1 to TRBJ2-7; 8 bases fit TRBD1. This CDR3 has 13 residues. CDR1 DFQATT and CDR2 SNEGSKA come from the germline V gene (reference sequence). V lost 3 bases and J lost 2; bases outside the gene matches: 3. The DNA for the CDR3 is TGCAGTGCTAGTCTGGACAGGGCCTACGAGCAGTACTTC. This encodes CSASLDRAYEQYF.

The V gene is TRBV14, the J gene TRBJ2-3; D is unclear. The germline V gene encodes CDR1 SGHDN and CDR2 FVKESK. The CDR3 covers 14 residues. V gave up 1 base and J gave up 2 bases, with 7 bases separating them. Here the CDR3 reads CASSQGQHTDTQYF. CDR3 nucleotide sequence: TGTGCCAGCAGCCAAGGGCAGCACACAGATACGCAGTATTTT.

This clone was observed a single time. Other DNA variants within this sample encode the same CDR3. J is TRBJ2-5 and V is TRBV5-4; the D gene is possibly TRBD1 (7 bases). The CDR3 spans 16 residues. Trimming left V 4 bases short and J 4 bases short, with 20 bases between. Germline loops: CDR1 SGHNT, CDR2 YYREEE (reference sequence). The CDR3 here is CASSPGGDRVGETQYF. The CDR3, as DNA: TGTGCCAGCAGCCCTGGAGGGGACAGAGTGGGAGAGACCCAGTACTTC.

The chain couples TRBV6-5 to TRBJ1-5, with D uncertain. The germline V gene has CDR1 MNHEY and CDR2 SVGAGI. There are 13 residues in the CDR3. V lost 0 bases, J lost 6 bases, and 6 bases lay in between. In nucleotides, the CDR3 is TGTGCCAGCAGTTACTCGAGTGCTCAGCCCCAGCATTTT. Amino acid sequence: CASSYSSAQPQHF.